This is a list of T cell receptor beta chains from one sample in a study of T cell changes during pregnancy in multiple sclerosis. The table came from immunoSEQ multiplex PCR; TCRdb's copy has only in-frame clones and leaves some out. The table includes 70,000 or so clones, around 92% detected once. The starting material was peripheral blood, obtained in the third trimester of pregnancy. The receptors were sampled from a female donor in good health, enrolled as a control in a pregnancy study. Both conserved end residues are part of each CDR3. A D gene is named only where the DNA matches it firmly. Clone size, where shown, is once, few, many, or a class for clones that have expanded.

>.|.|TRBJ2-3|TRBV6-1
TGTGCCAGCAGCCTGCAGGCTAGCGGCACAGATACGCAGTATTTT
CASSLQASGTDTQYF
>.|.|TRBJ2-3|TRBV29-1
TGCAGCGTTGAGCGGCGGAAAGCCTTGGGTGATAGCACAGATACGCAGTATTTT
CSVERRKALGDSTDTQYF
>.|.|TRBJ2-7|TRBV28
TGTGCCAGCAGTCCCCGTAGCGCAGTTAGCTCCTACGAGCAGTACTTC
CASSPRSAVSSYEQYF
>.|TRBD2|TRBJ2-5|TRBV2
TGTGCCAGCAGTGAAGCGGGGGGGGATTGGCAGACCCAGTACTTC
CASSEAGGDWQTQYF
>.|TRBD1|TRBJ1-2|TRBV6-6
TGTGCCAGCAGAGATCAGGGGGATAACTATGGCTACACCTTC
CASRDQGDNYGYTF
>.|.|TRBJ1-2|TRBV27
TGTGCCAGCAGTTTATCGGAGAACTATGGCTACACCTTC
CASSLSENYGYTF
>.|TRBD2|TRBJ2-3|TRBV9
TGTGCCAGCAGCGTAGCTACTAGCGGGGGGGGTAGGGATACGCAGTATTTT
CASSVATSGGGRDTQYF
>.|.|TRBJ2-3|TRBV9
TGTGCCAGCAGCGCCGACAGCAGCACAGATACGCAGTATTTT
CASSADSSTDTQYF
>.|TRBD2|TRBJ2-3|TRBV14
TGTGCCAGCAGCCAAGGGGGGACTATTGATACGCAGTATTTT
CASSQGGTIDTQYF
>.|TRBD1|TRBJ1-5|TRBV7-9
TGTGCCAGCAGTTCGCGACAGGGGGCTCGGAGCAATCAGCCCCAGCATTTT
CASSSRQGARSNQPQHF
>.|.|TRBJ2-1|TRBV5-1
TGCGCCAGCAGCTTGGGGGGACTCCTAAATGAGCAGTTCTTC
CASSLGGLLNEQFF
>once|TRBD1|TRBJ2-1|TRBV9
TGTGCCAGCAGCGTAGGGGGGACAGGGGCCTACAATGAGCAGTTCTTC
CASSVGGTGAYNEQFF
>.|.|TRBJ2-4|TRBV30
TGTGCCTGCAGTTGGTTCCTAGACATTCAGTACTTC
CACSWFLDIQYF
>.|TRBD1|TRBJ2-5|TRBV27
TGTGCCAGCAGTTTCCTGGGACAGGGGGCCCAAGAGACCCAGTACTTC
CASSFLGQGAQETQYF
>.|.|TRBJ2-7|TRBV5-6
TGTGCCAGCAGCTTGGGGGACACCCCCTACGAGCAGTACTTC
CASSLGDTPYEQYF
>few|.|TRBJ1-2|TRBV21-1
TGTGCCAGCACGGACAGTCTCTGTGGCTACACCTTC
CASTDSLCGYTF
>.|.|TRBJ2-3|TRBV4-1
TGCGCCAGCAGCCAAACCGGCGCGCAGGGGTCCACAGATACGCAGTATTTT
CASSQTGAQGSTDTQYF
>.|.|TRBJ2-7|TRBV5-1
TGCGCCAGCAGCTCTGGCGGGACAGCCGAGCAGTACTTC
CASSSGGTAEQYF
>.|TRBD1|TRBJ2-3|TRBV29-1
TGCAGCGTTGAAGAGCGGGACAGGGGAACAGATACGCAGTATTTT
CSVEERDRGTDTQYF
>once|TRBD1|TRBJ2-2|TRBV9
TGTGCCAGCAGAAGACAGGGGGACGCGAACACCGGGGAGCTGTTTTTT
CASRRQGDANTGELFF
>.|.|TRBJ2-1|TRBV18
TGTGCCAGCTCACCGTCTTCTTACAATGAGCAGTTCTTC
CASSPSSYNEQFF